The count of the clone carrying this T cell receptor beta chain is one. Germline CDR1 reads LNHDA; CDR2 reads SQIVND (reference sequence). The germline V and J ends were trimmed by 7 bases and 0 bases, with 13 bases remaining between them. The CDR3 runs to 15 residues. This sample is drawn from a study of cytomegalovirus exposure and HLA in healthy donors. The primer mix had 60 Vbeta and 13 Jbeta primers. Sequenced by immunoSEQ multiplex PCR; TCRdb stores in-frame clones only, minus some. The table includes 150,000 to 200,000 clones, roughly 78% detected once. The V gene is TRBV19, the J gene TRBJ1-3; D is ambiguous. Sequenced material: PBMCs. This sequence was found in a woman in her forties or fifties in good health and CMV-seropositive. Here the CDR3 reads CASTASGISGNTIYF. The CDR3 nucleotides are TGTGCCAGTACCGCATCCGGTATCTCTGGAAACACCATATATTTT.